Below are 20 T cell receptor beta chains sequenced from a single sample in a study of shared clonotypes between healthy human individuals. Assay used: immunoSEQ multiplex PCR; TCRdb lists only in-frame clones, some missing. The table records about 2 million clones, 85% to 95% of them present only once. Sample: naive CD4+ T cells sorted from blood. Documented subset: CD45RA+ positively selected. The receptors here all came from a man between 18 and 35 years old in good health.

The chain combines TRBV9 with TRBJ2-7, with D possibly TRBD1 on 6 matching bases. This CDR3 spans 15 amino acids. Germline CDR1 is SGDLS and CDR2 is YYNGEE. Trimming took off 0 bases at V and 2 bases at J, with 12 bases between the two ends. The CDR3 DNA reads TGTGCCAGCAGCGTAGCCCAGGACAGTACCTACGAGCAGTACTTC. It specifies CASSVAQDSTYEQYF.

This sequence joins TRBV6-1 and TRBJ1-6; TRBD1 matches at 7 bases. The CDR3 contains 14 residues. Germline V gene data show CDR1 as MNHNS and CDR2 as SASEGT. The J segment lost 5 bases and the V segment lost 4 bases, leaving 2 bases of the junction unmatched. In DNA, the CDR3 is TGTGCCAGCAGTGTTGACAGGGATAATTCACCCCTCCACTTT. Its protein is CASSVDRDNSPLHF.

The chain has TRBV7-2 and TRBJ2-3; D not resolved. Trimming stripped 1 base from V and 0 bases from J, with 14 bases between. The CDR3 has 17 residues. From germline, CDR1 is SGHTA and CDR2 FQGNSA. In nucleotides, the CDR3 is TGTGCCAGCAGCTTAGTAGTTCGGAGTTCTAGCACAGATACGCAGTATTTT. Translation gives CASSLVVRSSSTDTQYF.

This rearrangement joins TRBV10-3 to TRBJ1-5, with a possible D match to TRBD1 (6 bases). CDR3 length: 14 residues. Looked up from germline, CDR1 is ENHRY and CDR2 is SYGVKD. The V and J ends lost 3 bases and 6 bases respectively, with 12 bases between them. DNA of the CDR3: TGTGCCATCAGTGACCTCGCAGGGGTTCAGCCCCAGCATTTT. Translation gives CAISDLAGVQPQHF.

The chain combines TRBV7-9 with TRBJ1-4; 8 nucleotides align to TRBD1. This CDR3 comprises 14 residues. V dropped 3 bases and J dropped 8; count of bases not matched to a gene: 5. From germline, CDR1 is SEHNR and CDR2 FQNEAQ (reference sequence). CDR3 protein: CASSLTGAAEKLFF. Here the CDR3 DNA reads TGTGCCAGCAGCTTGACAGGGGCGGCCGAAAAACTGTTTTTT.

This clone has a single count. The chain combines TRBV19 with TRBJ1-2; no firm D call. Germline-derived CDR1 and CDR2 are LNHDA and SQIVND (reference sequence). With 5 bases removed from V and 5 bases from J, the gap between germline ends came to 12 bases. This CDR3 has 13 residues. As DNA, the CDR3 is TGTGCCAGTAGTTCCCGTGCAGAATATGGCTACACCTTC. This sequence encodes CASSSRAEYGYTF.

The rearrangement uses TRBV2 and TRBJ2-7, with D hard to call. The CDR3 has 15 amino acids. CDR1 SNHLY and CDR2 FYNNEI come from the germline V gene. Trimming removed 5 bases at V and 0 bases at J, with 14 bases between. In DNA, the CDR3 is TGTGCCAGCAGTCTTGAAATAGGTAGCTCCTACGAGCAGTACTTC. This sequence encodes CASSLEIGSSYEQYF.

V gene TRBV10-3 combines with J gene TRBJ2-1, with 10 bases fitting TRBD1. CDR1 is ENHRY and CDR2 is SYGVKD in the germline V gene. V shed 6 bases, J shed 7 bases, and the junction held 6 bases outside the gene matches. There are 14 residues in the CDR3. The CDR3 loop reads CAIRTGTGDNEQFF. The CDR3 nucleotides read TGTGCCATCAGAACCGGGACAGGGGATAATGAGCAGTTCTTC.

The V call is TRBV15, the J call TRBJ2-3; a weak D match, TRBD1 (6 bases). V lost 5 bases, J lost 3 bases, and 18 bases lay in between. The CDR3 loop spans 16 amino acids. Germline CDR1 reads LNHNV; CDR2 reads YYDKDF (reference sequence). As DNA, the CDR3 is TGTGCCACCAGCCGCGGCAGGGGTGGAGAAACAGATACGCAGTATTTT. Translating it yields CATSRGRGGETDTQYF.

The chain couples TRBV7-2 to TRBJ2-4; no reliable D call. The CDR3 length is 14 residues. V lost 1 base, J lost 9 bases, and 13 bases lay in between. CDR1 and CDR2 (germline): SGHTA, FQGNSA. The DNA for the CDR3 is TGTGCCAGCAGCTTAGAGGGTCCCCCGAGCATTCAGTACTTC. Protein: CASSLEGPPSIQYF.

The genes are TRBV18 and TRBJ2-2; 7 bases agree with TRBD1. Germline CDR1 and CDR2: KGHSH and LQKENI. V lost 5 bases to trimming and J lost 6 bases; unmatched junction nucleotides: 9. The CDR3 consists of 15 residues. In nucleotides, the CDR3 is TGTGCCAGCTCAACACACCTCACAGGGGCCGGGGAGCTGTTTTTT. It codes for CASSTHLTGAGELFF.

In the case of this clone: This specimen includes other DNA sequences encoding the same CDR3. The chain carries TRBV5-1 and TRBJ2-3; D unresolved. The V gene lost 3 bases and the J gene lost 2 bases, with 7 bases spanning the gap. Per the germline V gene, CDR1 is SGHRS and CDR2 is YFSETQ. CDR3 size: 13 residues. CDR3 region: CASSSGSTDTQYF. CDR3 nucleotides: TGCGCCAGCAGCTCCGGTTCCACAGATACGCAGTATTTT.

The CDR3 reads CASSSVWGADTEAFF. The CDR3 nucleotides read TGTGCCAGCAGCTCGGTATGGGGGGCGGACACTGAAGCTTTCTTT. The chain recombines TRBV11-2 with TRBJ1-1; weak D call: TRBD1 (6 bases). Germline assignment: CDR1 SGHAT and CDR2 FQNNGV. This CDR3 comprises 15 residues. V lost 4 bases, J lost 3 bases, and 15 bases lay in between.

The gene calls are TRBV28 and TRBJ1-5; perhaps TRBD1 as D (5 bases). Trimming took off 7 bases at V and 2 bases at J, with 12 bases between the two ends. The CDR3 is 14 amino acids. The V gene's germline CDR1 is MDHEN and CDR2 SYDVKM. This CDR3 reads CASTQGRGNQPQHF. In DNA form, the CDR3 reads TGTGCCAGCACGCAGGGCAGGGGCAATCAGCCCCAGCATTTT.

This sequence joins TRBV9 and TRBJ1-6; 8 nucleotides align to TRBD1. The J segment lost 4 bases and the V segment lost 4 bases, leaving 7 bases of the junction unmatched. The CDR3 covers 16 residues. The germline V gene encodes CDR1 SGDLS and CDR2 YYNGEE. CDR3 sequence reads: CASSSQGALYNSPLHF. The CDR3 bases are TGTGCCAGCAGCTCCCAGGGGGCCCTTTATAATTCACCCCTCCACTTT.

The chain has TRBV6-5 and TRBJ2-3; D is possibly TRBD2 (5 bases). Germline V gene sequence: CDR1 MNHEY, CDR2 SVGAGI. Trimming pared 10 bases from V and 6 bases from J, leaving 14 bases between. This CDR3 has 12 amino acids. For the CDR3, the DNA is TGTGCCACCCGTGATGGCGGGGATACGCAGTATTTT. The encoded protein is CATRDGGDTQYF.

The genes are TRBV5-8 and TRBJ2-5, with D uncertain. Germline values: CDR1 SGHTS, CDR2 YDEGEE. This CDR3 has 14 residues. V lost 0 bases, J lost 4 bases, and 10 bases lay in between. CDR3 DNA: TGTGCCAGCAGCTTGGAGACTCCCCGAGAGACCCAGTACTTC. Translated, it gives CASSLETPRETQYF.

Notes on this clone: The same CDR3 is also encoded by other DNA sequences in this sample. The CDR3 DNA follows: TGCGCCAGCAGCTTGTCGGGGGTCAATCAGCCCCAGCATTTT. Its protein is CASSLSGVNQPQHF. The rearrangement joins TRBV5-1 to TRBJ1-5; D might be TRBD1 (5 bases). CDR1 and CDR2 from the germline V gene are SGHRS and YFSETQ. V lost 1 base and J lost 3, with 8 bases in between. The CDR3 length is 14 residues.

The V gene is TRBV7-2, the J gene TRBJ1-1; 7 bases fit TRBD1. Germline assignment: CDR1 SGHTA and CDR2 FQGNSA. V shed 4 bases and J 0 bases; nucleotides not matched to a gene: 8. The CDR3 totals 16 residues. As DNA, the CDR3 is TGTGCCAGCAGCTCAACCCGGGGACAGATGAACACTGAAGCTTTCTTT. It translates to CASSSTRGQMNTEAFF.

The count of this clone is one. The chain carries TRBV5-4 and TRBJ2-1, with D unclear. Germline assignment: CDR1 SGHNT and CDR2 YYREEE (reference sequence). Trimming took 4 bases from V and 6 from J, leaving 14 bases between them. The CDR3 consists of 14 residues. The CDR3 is CASSKDPTGNEQFF. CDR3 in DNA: TGTGCCAGCAGCAAGGACCCAACCGGCAATGAGCAGTTCTTC.